These 12 T cell receptor beta chains were sequenced from one sample in a study of T cells after yellow fever vaccination. Via MiXCR, TCRdb re-called the 5' RACE reads, giving one row per CDR3 protein. In the table there are about 22,000 distinct CDR3 sequences, 4% to 6% of which are singletons. The sequences come from PBMCs, either bulk or a sorted T-cell subset (CD4+, CD8+, memory, or dextramer-sorted; not recorded which), collected around 45 days after the first yellow fever vaccination. These receptors originate from a man between 18 and 35 years old who received the YFV17D yellow fever vaccine.

This clonotype was observed many times. This chain joins TRBV5-1 and TRBJ2-7, with TRBD1 matching over 7 bases. Germline V lookup: CDR1 SGHRS, CDR2 YFSETQ. V lost 1 base and J lost 3; bases outside the gene matches: 7. The CDR3 runs 15 residues. The CDR3 nucleotides are TGCGCCAGCAGCTTGAAGCCAGGGGGTCTCTACGAGCAGTACGTC. Translating it yields CASSLKPGGLYEQYV.

In its sample, this clonotype was seen many times. V usage is TRBV19 and J usage is TRBJ1-6; weak D call: TRBD1 (6 bases). Germline values: CDR1 LNHDA, CDR2 SQIVND (reference sequence). Trimming left V 5 bases short and J 4 bases short, with 9 bases between. The length of the CDR3 is 14 residues. The CDR3 DNA is TGTGCCAGTAGTCGACAGGTTTATAATTCACCCCTCCACTTT. Translating it yields CASSRQVYNSPLHF.

This clonotype was picked up many times. This chain links TRBV20-1 with TRBJ2-3, with TRBD2 matching over 11 bases. V gave up 4 bases and J gave up 6 bases; unmatched junction bases: 9. The germline V gene has CDR1 DFQATT and CDR2 SNEGSKA (reference sequence). The CDR3 loop spans 15 amino acids. The CDR3 nucleotides are TGCAGTGCTACCTTAGCGGGGGGGCAACTTGATACGCAGTATTTT. This codes for CSATLAGGQLDTQYF.

This clonotype was observed at least ten times. The V call is TRBV27, the J call TRBJ1-2; maybe TRBD1 (5 bases). Germline V gene sequence: CDR1 MNHEY, CDR2 SMNVEV (reference sequence). The CDR3 contains 13 residues. Trimming left V 6 bases short and J 5 bases short, with 13 bases between. CDR3 sequence reads: CASSGAFSYGYTF. The DNA for the CDR3 is TGTGCCAGCAGCGGGGCATTTTCTTATGGCTACACCTTC.

This clonotype has at least ten counts. The rearrangement uses TRBV7-9 and TRBJ2-3; D remains unclear. Trimming removed 5 bases at V and 9 bases at J, with 12 bases between. CDR3 length equals 12 residues. The germline V gene has CDR1 SEHNR and CDR2 FQNEAQ (reference sequence). The CDR3 DNA sequence: TGTGCCAGCAGCCGCGATTATGGGACGCAGTATTTT. It yields the protein CASSRDYGTQYF.

This clonotype came up many times. V gene TRBV10-3 combines with J gene TRBJ1-1; tentative D call: TRBD1 (5 bases). The CDR3 runs to 16 residues. Deletions cut 6 bases from V and 4 bases from J, with 21 bases between. CDR1 ENHRY and CDR2 SYGVKD come from the germline V gene. The CDR3: CAIRLQVGSGGTEAFF. The CDR3 bases are TGTGCCATCAGGCTACAGGTAGGAAGTGGTGGCACTGAAGCTTTCTTT.

This clonotype showed up many times. The chain carries TRBV3-1 and TRBJ2-4; D is unresolved. The length of the CDR3 is 12 residues. CDR1 LGHDT and CDR2 YNNKEL come from the germline V gene (reference sequence). Trimming stripped 1 base from V and 9 bases from J, with 7 bases between. The CDR3, as DNA: TGTGCCAGCAGCCAAGTTGAGCGCATTCAGTACTTC. Amino acid sequence: CASSQVERIQYF.

This clonotype was seen ten or more times. The V gene is TRBV2, the J gene TRBJ2-5; D not resolved. The CDR3 consists of 12 residues. Per the germline V gene, CDR1 is SNHLY and CDR2 is FYNNEI. The ends were cut back, 2 bases at V and 5 bases at J, with 6 bases in the middle. Here the CDR3 DNA reads TGTGCCAGCAGTGAATCTTGGGAGACCCAGTACTTC. Encoded protein: CASSESWETQYF. The entire variable domain, with the rest obtained from reference TRBV2 and TRBJ2-5, is as follows: EPEVTQTPSHQVTQMGQEVILRCVPISNHLYFYWYRQILGQKVEFLVSFYNNEISEKSEIFDDQFSVERPDGSNFTLKIRSTKLEDSAMYFCASSESWETQYFGPGTRLLVL.

At least ten counts were recorded for this clonotype. V gene TRBV7-2 combines with J gene TRBJ2-7; the D gene is possibly TRBD1 (7 bases). Germline lookup yields CDR1 SGHTA and CDR2 FQGNSA. The V end was cut by 4 bases, the J end by 3 bases, with 10 bases between. The CDR3 is 13 residues long. CDR3 sequence reads: CASSSGGLYEQYF. The CDR3 DNA reads as TGTGCCAGCAGCTCAGGGGGGCTCTACGAGCAGTACTTC. Based on the CDR3 plus reference TRBV7-2 and TRBJ2-7, the full variable domain is GAGVSQSPSNKVTEKGKDVELRCDPISGHTALYWYRQSLGQGLEFLIYFQGNSAPDKSGLPSDRFSAERTGGSVSTLTIQRTQQEDSAVYLCASSSGGLYEQYFGPGTRLTVT.

This clonotype was detected a few times. V and J are TRBV4-2 and TRBJ2-2, with 13 positions matching TRBD2. Germline loops: CDR1 LGHNA, CDR2 YNFKEQ. The CDR3 runs to 17 residues. Trimming removed 4 bases from V and 1 base from J; junction bases left unmatched: 3. The CDR3: CASSPRLAGGNTGELFF. For the CDR3, the DNA is TGTGCCAGCAGCCCCAGACTAGCGGGGGGGAACACCGGGGAGCTGTTTTTT.

In its sample, this clonotype was seen once. A much larger clone sits a single nucleotide away, making a read error possible. Likely a read error: the CDR3 ends without its conserved phenylalanine or tryptophan. The rearrangement uses TRBV6-1 and TRBJ2-5; 9 bases agree with TRBD2. Germline-derived CDR1 and CDR2 are MNHNS and SASEGT. V shed 6 bases and J 3 bases; nucleotides not matched to a gene: 8. The CDR3 sequence is 15 residues long. In DNA, the CDR3 is TGTGCCAGCAGCCGGATAGCGGGGGAGGAAGAGACCCAGTACTCC. Translated: CASSRIAGEEETQYS.

This clonotype was counted many times. V is TRBV6-2 or TRBV6-3 and J is TRBJ2-5, with a weak D call TRBD2 (6 bases). CDR3 length: 15 residues. Germline V gene sequence: CDR1 MNHEY, CDR2 SVGEGT. Trimming pared 0 bases from V and 5 bases from J, leaving 13 bases between. The chain's CDR3 is CASSYSGGVMETQYF. The CDR3 nucleotides are TGTGCCAGCAGTTACTCGGGCGGGGTCATGGAGACCCAGTACTTC.